Each of the 16 T cell receptor beta chains below was sequenced from the same sample in a study of cytomegalovirus exposure and HLA in healthy donors. The study ran its PCR with 60 Vbeta and 13 Jbeta primers. Using immunoSEQ multiplex PCR, the repertoire was profiled, and TCRdb retains in-frame clones only, with some absent. The sample carries approximately 150,000 clones, approximately 76% recorded once. Sequenced input: PBMCs. These receptors all come from a man aged 35 to 55 in good health and CMV-seronegative.

This rearrangement joins TRBV9 to TRBJ2-7; perhaps TRBD2 as D (6 bases). Looked up from germline, CDR1 is SGDLS and CDR2 is YYNGEE. The CDR3 sequence is 19 residues long. V lost 0 bases, J lost 2 bases, and 24 bases lay in between. CDR3 sequence (DNA): TGTGCCAGCAGCGTAGCAGGGACTTGGGAAGGGCTTGAAACCTACGAGCAGTACTTC. Its translation: CASSVAGTWEGLETYEQYF.

V gene TRBV5-6 combines with J gene TRBJ2-2; no firm D call. Per the germline V gene, CDR1 is SGHDT and CDR2 is YYEEEE. The CDR3 covers 11 residues. Trimming stripped 8 bases from V and 2 bases from J, with 4 bases between. CDR3 bases: TGTGCCAGTTCTAACACCGGGGAGCTGTTTTTT. Translating gives CASSNTGELFF.

The J gene is TRBJ2-7, the V gene TRBV7-2; 11 bases are shared with TRBD1. Losses at the gene ends were 3 bases for V and 3 bases for J; bases not matched to a gene: 4. Germline-derived CDR1 and CDR2 are SGHTA and FQGNSA. CDR3 length equals 15 residues. CDR3 nucleotides: TGTGCCAGCAGCTTCCAAGGGACAGGGGGCTACGAGCAGTACTTC. Its translation: CASSFQGTGGYEQYF.

This sequence joins TRBV2 and TRBJ2-2; 10 positions match TRBD2. Germline CDR1 SNHLY, CDR2 FYNNEI. This CDR3 is built from 16 residues. Unmatched junction bases numbered 9, after V lost 3 bases and J lost 8 bases. DNA for the CDR3: TGTGCCAGCAGTGAGGCGAGCGGGGGGGCCCGAGGGGAGCTGTTTTTT. Translation: CASSEASGGARGELFF.

This clone appeared a single time. The V and J genes are TRBV27 and TRBJ2-1, with 8 nucleotides matching TRBD1. The CDR3 is 15 amino acids. CDR1 and CDR2 (germline): MNHEY, SMNVEV (reference sequence). After removal of 4 bases from V and 5 bases from J, the junction contained 7 bases not matched to a gene. The CDR3 protein is CASSSGQGGDNEQFF. The CDR3 DNA reads TGTGCCAGCAGTTCAGGACAGGGTGGGGACAATGAGCAGTTCTTC.

This rearrangement joins TRBV15 to TRBJ2-5; 9 nucleotides line up with TRBD2. The CDR3 extends over 15 amino acids. In germline, CDR1 is LNHNV, CDR2 YYDKDF (reference sequence). J gave up 3 bases and V 4 bases, and 6 bases lay outside the gene matches. CDR3 DNA sequence: TGTGCCACCAGCAATTGGGCGGGAGGGGAAGAGACCCAGTACTTC. Protein: CATSNWAGGEETQYF.

The genes are TRBV14 and TRBJ1-1, with D perhaps matching TRBD1 (5 bases). Looked up from germline, CDR1 is SGHDN and CDR2 is FVKESK. V was clipped by 5 bases and J by 4 bases, with 17 bases between them. The CDR3 is made up of 15 amino acids. As DNA, the CDR3 is TGTGCCAGCAGCAACCCCGGGACCGGGAGCACTGAAGCTTTCTTT. It translates to CASSNPGTGSTEAFF.

The CDR3 loop is CASSLVPDRGSYEQYF. Here the CDR3 DNA reads TGTGCCAGCAGCTTGGTACCCGACAGAGGATCCTACGAGCAGTACTTC. The chain joins TRBV5-5 to TRBJ2-7; D possibly corresponds to TRBD1 (5 bases). Germline V CDR1 and CDR2: SGHKS, YYEKEE (reference sequence). The CDR3 is 16 residues long. V was cut by 0 bases and J by 1 base, with 14 bases left in between.

The chain joins TRBV28 to TRBJ1-1; maybe TRBD1 (6 bases). The ends were cut back, 5 bases at V and 2 bases at J, with 12 bases in the middle. Germline-derived CDR1 and CDR2 are MDHEN and SYDVKM. The CDR3 spans 14 residues. The CDR3 is CASSIGQTNTEAFF. CDR3 coding DNA: TGTGCCAGCAGTATCGGACAGACCAACACTGAAGCTTTCTTT.

The chain combines TRBV5-6 with TRBJ2-5, with a possible D match to TRBD2 (7 bases). V lost 4 bases, J lost 1 base, and 17 bases lay in between. The CDR3 spans 16 residues. Per the germline V gene, CDR1 is SGHDT and CDR2 is YYEEEE. For the CDR3, the DNA is TGTGCCAGCAGCCGGTGGTGGCGGGGGCTCCAAGAGACCCAGTACTTC. This sequence encodes CASSRWWRGLQETQYF.

The DNA for the CDR3 is TGTGCCAGCTCCCGGGGGGACCTGGCGCAGTATTTT. Translating gives CASSRGDLAQYF. The chain joins TRBV11-2 to TRBJ2-3; TRBD2 agrees at 7 bases. The CDR3 length is 12 residues. The V gene end was trimmed by 8 bases and the J gene end by 10 bases; junction bases not matched to a gene: 9. The germline V gene has CDR1 SGHAT and CDR2 FQNNGV.

V usage is TRBV6-1 and J usage is TRBJ2-7; 8 bases line up with TRBD1. The junction had 4 bases not matched to a gene; V was cut back by 6 bases and J by 3 bases. Germline V gene data show CDR1 as MNHNS and CDR2 as SASEGT. The CDR3 has 13 residues. CDR3 in amino acids: CASRPGGFYEQYF. The CDR3 coding sequence is TGTGCCAGCAGGCCAGGGGGCTTCTACGAGCAGTACTTC.

This clone appeared once. The V gene is TRBV4-3, the J gene TRBJ1-5; D uncertain. Germline CDR1 is LGHNA and CDR2 is YSLEER. The CDR3 is 15 residues long. The germline V and J ends were trimmed by 0 bases and 6 bases, with 12 bases remaining between them. The CDR3 DNA follows: TGCGCCAGCAGCCAAGATAACGCAGGTGGTCAGCCCCAGCATTTT. This translates into CASSQDNAGGQPQHF.

V is TRBV5-4 and J is TRBJ2-3, with D unresolved. CDR1 is SGHNT, CDR2 YYREEE, per germline (reference sequence). V was clipped by 2 bases and J by 0 bases, with 4 bases between them. The CDR3 consists of 13 residues. The CDR3 DNA is TGTGCCAGCAGCTTATATAGCACAGATACGCAGTATTTT. It specifies CASSLYSTDTQYF.

Worth noting for this clone: Other DNA sequences in this specimen translate into the identical CDR3. The rearrangement uses TRBV4-1 and TRBJ2-7, with 16 bases identical to TRBD2. The germline V gene encodes CDR1 MGHRA and CDR2 YSYEKL. The CDR3 sequence is 16 residues long. The ends lost 3 bases at V and 2 bases at J; junction bases unmatched: 1. In DNA, the CDR3 is TGCGCCAGCAGCCAGGGGACTAGCGGGGGGGCCTACGAGCAGTACTTC. Amino acids: CASSQGTSGGAYEQYF.

This rearrangement joins TRBV30 to TRBJ1-4; D is perhaps TRBD1 (5 bases). Per germline, CDR1 GTSNPN and CDR2 SVGIG (reference sequence). V was clipped by 3 bases and J by 8 bases, with 13 bases between them. The CDR3 spans 13 residues. The CDR3 is CAWSAGIREKLFF. CDR3 sequence (DNA): TGTGCCTGGAGCGCAGGGATCCGGGAAAAACTGTTTTTT.